This T cell receptor (beta chain) is drawn from a study of OX40 agonist ivuxolimab in advanced cancers. Overall study findings and caveats: Those patients achieving a partial response at 0.1-3.0 mg/kg showed among the lowest clonal expansion. Expanded clones were, on average, more numerous among CD8+ T cells than CD4+.

On this clone: Its antigen is undetermined.

The CDR3 is made up of 17 amino acids. Germline loops: CDR1 LNHDA, CDR2 SQIVND (reference sequence). V trimming: 3 bases; J trimming: 2 bases; junction bases outside the gene matches: 11. Produced via immunoSEQ multiplex PCR; TCRdb's table is partial and in-frame only. Among roughly 79,000 clones listed, about 84% were seen once. This TCR was recovered from an adult with an advanced solid tumor such as melanoma, head and neck, liver or kidney cancer. This sample comprised CD4+ or CD8+ T cells sorted from blood, obtained in a trial of the OX40 agonist ivuxolimab. V usage is TRBV19 and J usage is TRBJ2-7; the match to TRBD2 covers 9 bases. CDR3 in amino acids: CASSMRRGGIRPYEQYF. CDR3 DNA sequence: TGTGCCAGTAGTATGCGGCGGGGGGGCATTCGCCCCTACGAGCAGTACTTC.